This T cell receptor (beta chain) originates from a study of TIL therapy for anti-PD-1-resistant metastatic lung cancer. CDR3 size: 13 residues. Germline V lookup: CDR1 SGDLS, CDR2 YYNGEE. V lost 0 bases, J lost 10 bases, and 11 bases lay in between. Time point given: pre-treatment sample, taken before nivolumab and TIL therapy. Sequencing used immunoSEQ v3. TCRdb's table, derived via immunoSEQ multiplex PCR, lists solely in-frame clones and lacks some. This repertoire shows about 60,000 clones, about 69% found once; its top ten account for roughly 7%. The chain combines TRBV9 with TRBJ2-1; D could derive from TRBD1 or TRBD2 (5 bases each). This TCR came from a person between 30 and 79 years old with non-small cell lung cancer. Specimen: blood, collected at baseline. CDR3 in DNA: TGTGCCAGCAGCGTAGATGTCGGGACCGAGCAGTTCTTC. Protein sequence: CASSVDVGTEQFF.